This note documents a single T cell receptor beta chain sequence. The data belong to a study of blood T cells in healthy people across ages. The CDR3 totals 15 residues. Per germline, CDR1 LGHNA and CDR2 YNFKEQ. V dropped 2 bases and J dropped 4 bases, with 11 bases sitting between them. PCR was performed a second time for about 7 to 11 cycles using a sample-barcoded 5' primer and a J-beta primer mix. TCRdb reanalysed the 5' RACE reads using MiXCR and keeps one entry per CDR3 protein. Here the sample spans 700,000 to 950,000 distinct CDR3 sequences, about 40% being singletons. J is TRBJ1-4 and V is TRBV4-2; no clear D. This TCR came from a woman aged 60-70 years in good health. The sample was blood. CDR3 bases: TGTGCCAGCAGCCAAATTTCGGGTTTTAATGAAAAACTGTTTTTT. Encoded protein: CASSQISGFNEKLFF.